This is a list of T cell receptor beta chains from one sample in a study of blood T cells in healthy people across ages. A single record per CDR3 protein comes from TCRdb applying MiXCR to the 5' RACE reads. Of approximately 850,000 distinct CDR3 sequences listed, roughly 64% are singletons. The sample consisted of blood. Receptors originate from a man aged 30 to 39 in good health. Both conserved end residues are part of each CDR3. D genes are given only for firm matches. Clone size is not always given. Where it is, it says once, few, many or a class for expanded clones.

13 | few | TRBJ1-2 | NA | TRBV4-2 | TGTGCCAGCAGCCCCGTTTTGGACTATGGCTACACCTTC | CASSPVLDYGYTF
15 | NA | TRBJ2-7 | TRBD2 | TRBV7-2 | TGTGCCAGCAGCTTAGTTAGCGGGGTCTCCTACGAGCAGTACTTC | CASSLVSGVSYEQYF
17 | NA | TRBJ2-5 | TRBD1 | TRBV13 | TGTGCCAGCAGCATTGGATCCGGGACAGGGGTCGGGGAGACCCAGTACTTC | CASSIGSGTGVGETQYF
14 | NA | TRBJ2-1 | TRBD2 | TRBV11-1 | TGTGCCAGCAGCCCCAGACTAGCCCACAATGAGCAGTTCTTC | CASSPRLAHNEQFF
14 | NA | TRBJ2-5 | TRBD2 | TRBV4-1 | TGCGCCAGCAGCCAAGGCGGGAGGTGGGAGACCCAGTACTTC | CASSQGGRWETQYF
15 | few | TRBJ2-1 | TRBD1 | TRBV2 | TGTGCCAGCAAAGCCGCCACAGGGGGTCACAATGAGCAGTTCTTC | CASKAATGGHNEQFF
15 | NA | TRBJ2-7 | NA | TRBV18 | TGTGCCAGCCCACCACGAGGAGGTTTGGCGTACGAGCAGTACTTC | CASPPRGGLAYEQYF
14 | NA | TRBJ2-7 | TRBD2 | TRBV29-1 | TGCAGCGTCGCCTGGGGCGGGAGGGCAAACGAGCAGTACTTC | CSVAWGGRANEQYF
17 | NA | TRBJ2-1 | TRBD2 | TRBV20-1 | TGCAGTGCCAACCCCCTACTAGCGGGGGTTTTCTACAATGAGCAGTTCTTC | CSANPLLAGVFYNEQFF
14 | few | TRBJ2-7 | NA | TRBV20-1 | TGCAGTGCTAGTGAGAATGGGGGGGCTTTTCAACAGTACTTC | CSASENGGAFQQYF
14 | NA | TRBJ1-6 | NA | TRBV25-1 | TGTGCCAGCAGACCGGGGACCCTTCGGGGACCCCTCCACTTT | CASRPGTLRGPLHF
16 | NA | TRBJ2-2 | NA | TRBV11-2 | TGTGCCAGCAGCTTAGGGGCGCTCCTTGGCACCGGGGAGCTGTTTTTT | CASSLGALLGTGELFF
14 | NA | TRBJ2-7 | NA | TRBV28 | TGTGCCAGCAGACCGGGACTCGGTCTCGGCGAGCAGTACTTC | CASRPGLGLGEQYF
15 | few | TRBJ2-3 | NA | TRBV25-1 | TGTGCCAGCAGTGAATACGGCGGGACCACAGATACGCAGTATTTT | CASSEYGGTTDTQYF
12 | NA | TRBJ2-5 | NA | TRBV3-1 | TGTGCCAGCAGCTCCGTCTTCGGGACCCAGTACTTC | CASSSVFGTQYF
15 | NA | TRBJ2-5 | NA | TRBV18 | TGTGCCAGCTCACCGGTCTTGGACACGTTAGAGACCCAGTACTTC | CASSPVLDTLETQYF
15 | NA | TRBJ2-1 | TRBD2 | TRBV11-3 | TGTGCCAGCAGCTTAGAGACTAGCGGGAGAAGTGAGCAGTTCTTC | CASSLETSGRSEQFF
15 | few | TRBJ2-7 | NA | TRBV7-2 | TGTGCCAGCAGCCCCCCCCCGATAGGGGTGGGCGAGCAGTACTTC | CASSPPPIGVGEQYF
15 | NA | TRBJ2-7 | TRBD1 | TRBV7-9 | TGTGCCAGCAGCTCGACAGGGGCGGAGGTCTACGAGCAGTACTTC | CASSSTGAEVYEQYF
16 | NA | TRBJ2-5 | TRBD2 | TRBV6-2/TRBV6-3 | TGTGCCAGCCGAAAGGGAGTAGCGGGAGTTGGCGAGACCCAGTACTTC | CASRKGVAGVGETQYF
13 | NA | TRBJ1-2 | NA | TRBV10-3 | TGTGCCATCAGCGGTCGGGAAGAGTATGGCTACACCTTC | CAISGREEYGYTF
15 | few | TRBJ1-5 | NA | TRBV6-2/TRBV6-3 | TGTGCCAGCAGTCCCGATTTAAACAGGGCCAGGCCCCAGCATTTT | CASSPDLNRARPQHF
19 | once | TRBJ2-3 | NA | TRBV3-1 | TGTGCCAGCAGCCAAGATGCAGGTTCCCGTGCGTGGTGGGATGATACGCAGTATTTT | CASSQDAGSRAWWDDTQYF
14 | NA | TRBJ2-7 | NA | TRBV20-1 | TGCAGTGCCCCGAAGGGACAAAGCTCCTACGAGCAGTACTTC | CSAPKGQSSYEQYF
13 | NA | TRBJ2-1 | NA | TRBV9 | TGTGCCAGCAGCGTAACATGGGTGAATGAGCAGTTCTTC | CASSVTWVNEQFF
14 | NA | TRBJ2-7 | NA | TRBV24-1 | TGTGCCACCAGTGATCGCGACAGCTCCTACGAGCAGTACTTC | CATSDRDSSYEQYF
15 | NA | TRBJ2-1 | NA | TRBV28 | TGTGCCAGCAGTTTTCGGGACTCAGCCGGGTTTGAGCAGTTCTTC | CASSFRDSAGFEQFF
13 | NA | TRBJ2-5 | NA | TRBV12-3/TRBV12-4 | TGTGCCAGCAGTTTCCCCCCCCAAGAGACCCAGTACTTC | CASSFPPQETQYF
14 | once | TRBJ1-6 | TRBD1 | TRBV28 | TGTGCCAGCAGCAATCGGGACAGTAATTCACCCCTCCACTTT | CASSNRDSNSPLHF
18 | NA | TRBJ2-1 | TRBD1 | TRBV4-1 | TGCGCCAGCAGCCCCGAGGGGAGGTACAGGGGGAGTAGAAATGAGCAGTTCTTC | CASSPEGRYRGSRNEQFF
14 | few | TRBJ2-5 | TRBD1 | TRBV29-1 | TGCAGCGTTGATGAGGGGGCGGTTTTTCAGACCCAGTACTTC | CSVDEGAVFQTQYF
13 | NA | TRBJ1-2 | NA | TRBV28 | TGTGCCAGCAGTTTGCAACGGGCCTATGGCTACACCTTC | CASSLQRAYGYTF
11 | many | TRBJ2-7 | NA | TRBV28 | TGTGCCAGCAGTTTTGGGCACGAGCAGTACTTC | CASSFGHEQYF
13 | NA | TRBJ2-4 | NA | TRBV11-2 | TGTGCCAGCAGCTTGGAACGACTAGACATTCAGTACTTC | CASSLERLDIQYF
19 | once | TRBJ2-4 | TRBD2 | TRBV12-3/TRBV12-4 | TGTGCCAGCAGTCGACGGCGGGGGGGCTTGTCTTTAGCCAAAAACATTCAGTACTTC | CASSRRRGGLSLAKNIQYF
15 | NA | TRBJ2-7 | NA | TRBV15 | TGTGCCACCAGCAGAGGGGGTCCAGTTTCCTACGAGCAGTACTTC | CATSRGGPVSYEQYF
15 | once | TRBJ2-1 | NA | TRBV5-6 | TGTGCCAGCAGCTTGGAAACCCAGGCGAACAATGAGCAGTTCTTC | CASSLETQANNEQFF
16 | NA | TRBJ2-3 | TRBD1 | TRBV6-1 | TGTGCCAGCAGTGGCCACAGGGGGCTTCGCACAGATACGCAGTATTTT | CASSGHRGLRTDTQYF
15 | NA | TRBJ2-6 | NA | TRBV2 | TGTGCCAGCAGTGAATCCGGGTCTGGGGCCAACGTCCTGACTTTC | CASSESGSGANVLTF
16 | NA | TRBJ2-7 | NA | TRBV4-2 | TGTGCCAGCAGCCAAGTTAAAACGAGCAGATCCTACGAGCAGTACTTC | CASSQVKTSRSYEQYF
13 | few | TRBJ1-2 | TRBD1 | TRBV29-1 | TGCAGCGTTTCTGACAGGGGGGACTATGGCTACACCTTC | CSVSDRGDYGYTF
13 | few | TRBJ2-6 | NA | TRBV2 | TGTGCCTCCAAATCCTCAGGGGCCAACGTCCTGACTTTC | CASKSSGANVLTF
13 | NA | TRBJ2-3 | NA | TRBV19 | TGTGCCAGTAGTATAGATCGGTCAGATACGCAGTATTTT | CASSIDRSDTQYF
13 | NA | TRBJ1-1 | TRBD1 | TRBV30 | TGTGCCTGGAAGCAGGGGGCAAGGACTGAAGCTTTCTTT | CAWKQGARTEAFF
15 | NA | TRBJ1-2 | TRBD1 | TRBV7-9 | TGTACCAGCAGCACGGACAGGGAAGTTTCTTATGGCTACACCTTC | CTSSTDREVSYGYTF
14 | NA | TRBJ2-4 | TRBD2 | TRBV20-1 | TGCAGTGCTACAGAAGGACTAGGGGTAAACATTCAGTACTTC | CSATEGLGVNIQYF
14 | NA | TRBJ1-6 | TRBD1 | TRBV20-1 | TGCAGTGCTTCAGCAAGGGGGCTGGGTTCACCCCTCCACTTT | CSASARGLGSPLHF
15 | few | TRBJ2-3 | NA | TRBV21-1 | TGTGCCAGCAGCAAACGCGGGAGTATGGCAGATACGCAGTATTTT | CASSKRGSMADTQYF
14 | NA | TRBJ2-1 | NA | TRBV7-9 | TGTGCCAGCAGCCCTGCGGTCGGCGGGGTGGGGCAGTTCTTC | CASSPAVGGVGQFF
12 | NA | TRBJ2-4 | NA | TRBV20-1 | TGCAGCGCTGAAGTTTTTAAAAACATTCAGTACTTC | CSAEVFKNIQYF
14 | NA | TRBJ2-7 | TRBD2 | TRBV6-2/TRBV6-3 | TGTGCCAGCAGTGCGCCGCGGGAGATCGACGAGCAGTACTTC | CASSAPREIDEQYF
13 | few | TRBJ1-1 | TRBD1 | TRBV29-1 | TGCAGCGGGGGGGGACAGGGTCGGCCTGAAGCTTTCTTT | CSGGGQGRPEAFF
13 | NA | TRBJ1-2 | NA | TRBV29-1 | TGCAGCGTTGCAGATGAAGAGGACTATGGCTACACCTTC | CSVADEEDYGYTF
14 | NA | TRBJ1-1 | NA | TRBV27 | TGTGCCAGCAGTTTAAGGCTGTGGGGCACTGAAGCTTTCTTT | CASSLRLWGTEAFF
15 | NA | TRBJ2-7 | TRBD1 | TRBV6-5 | TGTGCCAGCGCACGTACGCCGGGACAGGGGGCCGAGCAGTACTTC | CASARTPGQGAEQYF
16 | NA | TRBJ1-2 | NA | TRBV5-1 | TGCGCCAGCAGCGAGAGGACGACAGTAGCCGGACATGGCTACACCTTC | CASSERTTVAGHGYTF
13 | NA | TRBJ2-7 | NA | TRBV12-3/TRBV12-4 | TGTGCCAGCAGGGGACAGAGGAGGGGCGAGCAGTACTTC | CASRGQRRGEQYF